These 29 T cell receptor beta chains were all obtained from the same sample, sequenced in a study of T cell repertoires and HLA-DP antigens. No antigen is known for these receptors. TCRdb keeps only in-frame clones here, not all; method: immunoSEQ multiplex PCR. The table has some 110,000 clones, approximately 92% seen once. Input material: CD4+ T cells from PBMCs. These receptors came from a woman younger than 30 in good health and CMV-seronegative.

This chain connects TRBV28 to TRBJ2-1; TRBD2 agrees at 11 bases. Trimming took 0 bases from V and 4 from J; bases not matched to a gene: 5. The CDR3 runs 17 residues. Germline V gene lookup returns CDR1 MDHEN and CDR2 SYDVKM. CDR3 nucleotides: TGTGCCAGCAGTTTATGGAAACTAGCGGGAGAGTACAATGAGCAGTTCTTC. This gives the protein CASSLWKLAGEYNEQFF.

This sequence joins TRBV5-6 and TRBJ2-1; D could derive from TRBD1 or TRBD2 (6 bases each). This CDR3 contains 15 residues. V lost 1 base and J lost 4, with 12 bases in between. Per germline, CDR1 SGHDT and CDR2 YYEEEE. CDR3 amino acids: CASSLRGGNYNEQFF. DNA for the CDR3: TGTGCCAGCAGCTTGAGAGGGGGGAATTACAATGAGCAGTTCTTC. Together with reference TRBV5-6 and TRBJ2-1, the CDR3 gives the full variable domain: DAGVTQSPTHLIKTRGQQVTLRCSPKSGHDTVSWYQQALGQGPQFIFQYYEEEERQRGNFPDRFSGHQFPNYSSELNVNALLLGDSALYLCASSLRGGNYNEQFFGPGTRLTVL.

This clone has a single count. This chain connects TRBV27 to TRBJ1-5; no reliable D call. V was trimmed by 6 bases and J by 1 base, leaving 7 bases between them. Per germline, CDR1 MNHEY and CDR2 SMNVEV (reference sequence). The CDR3 loop spans 13 amino acids. CDR3 nucleotides: TGTGCCAGCAGGAGTTTCAGCAATCAGCCCCAGCATTTT. This codes for CASRSFSNQPQHF.

As concerns this clone: Distinct nucleotide sequences in the sample also encode this CDR3. The chain couples TRBV9 to TRBJ1-2; a possible D gene is TRBD1 (5 bases). CDR1 and CDR2 from the germline V gene are SGDLS and YYNGEE. The CDR3 totals 14 residues. The ends were cut back, 1 base at V and 4 bases at J, with 11 bases in the middle. CDR3 residues: CASSVRTGRYGYTF. The CDR3 DNA follows: TGTGCCAGCAGCGTAAGGACGGGACGCTATGGCTACACCTTC. Combining the CDR3 with reference TRBV9 and TRBJ1-2 gives the whole variable domain DSGVTQTPKHLITATGQRVTLRCSPRSGDLSVYWYQQSLDQGLQFLIQYYNGEERAKGNILERFSAQQFPDLHSELNLSSLELGDSALYFCASSVRTGRYGYTFGSGTRLTVV.

V gene TRBV6-6 combines with J gene TRBJ1-2; D not certain. The CDR3 totals 13 residues. Germline V gene sequence: CDR1 MNHNY, CDR2 SVGAGI (reference sequence). V was clipped by 5 bases and J by 2 bases, with 9 bases between them. In DNA, the CDR3 is TGTGCCAGCAGTCTTGACCCAAACTATGGCTACACCTTC. Protein sequence: CASSLDPNYGYTF.

The chain is built from TRBV7-9 and TRBJ1-1; D not certain. The germline gives CDR1 SEHNR, CDR2 FQNEAQ (reference sequence). This CDR3 has 13 residues. V lost 3 bases, J lost 2 bases, and 7 bases lay in between. Here the CDR3 reads CASSFGENTEAFF. As DNA, the CDR3 is TGTGCCAGCAGCTTCGGAGAAAACACTGAAGCTTTCTTT.

This chain joins TRBV6-1 and TRBJ2-3; maybe TRBD1 (6 bases). Per germline, CDR1 MNHNS and CDR2 SASEGT. Trimming removed 7 bases from V and 4 bases from J, with 18 bases in between. The CDR3 spans 15 residues. CDR3: CASKPQGWKADTQYF. The DNA for the CDR3 is TGTGCCAGCAAGCCTCAGGGGTGGAAGGCAGATACGCAGTATTTT.

The chain uses TRBV7-8 and TRBJ1-5; perhaps TRBD1 as D (5 bases). CDR3 length: 14 residues. Trimming left V 1 base short and J 7 bases short, with 11 bases between. Germline V gene data show CDR1 as SGHVS and CDR2 as FQNEAQ. The DNA of the CDR3 is TGTGCCAGCAGCTTAGTTTTTGGGGGACAGCCCCAGCATTTT. Its translation: CASSLVFGGQPQHF.

The CDR3 coding sequence is TGTGCCAGCAGTGGTAGCGGGGGGCCCCAAGAGACCCAGTACTTC. Its translation is CASSGSGGPQETQYF. The chain couples TRBV2 to TRBJ2-5; TRBD2 matches 10 bases. Germline CDR1 SNHLY, CDR2 FYNNEI. The CDR3 totals 15 residues. V dropped 4 bases and J dropped 1; count of bases not matched to a gene: 3.

V gene TRBV11-2 combines with J gene TRBJ1-3; D ambiguous. Germline V CDR1 and CDR2: SGHAT, FQNNGV. The V gene lost 0 bases and the J gene lost 0 bases, with 12 bases spanning the gap. The CDR3 consists of 17 residues. CDR3 amino acids: CASSLDYGQSSGNTIYF. In DNA form, the CDR3 reads TGTGCCAGCAGCTTAGATTACGGTCAGAGCTCTGGAAACACCATATATTTT.

This clone was counted once. The chain uses TRBV5-6 and TRBJ2-3, with 10 bases identical to TRBD2. The CDR3 length is 16 residues. After removal of 2 bases from V and 3 bases from J, the junction contained 6 bases not matched to a gene. Germline CDR1 reads SGHDT; CDR2 reads YYEEEE. This chain's CDR3 is CASSFQRGGLTDTQYF. The DNA of the CDR3 is TGTGCCAGCAGCTTTCAGCGGGGGGGCTTAACAGATACGCAGTATTTT.

Notes on this clone: A read error may account for a junction end that differs from germline. The CDR3, as DNA: TGTGCTAGCAGCTTAGAAAACACCGGGGAGCTGTTTTTT. This gives the protein CASSLENTGELFF. This sequence joins TRBV7-7 and TRBJ2-2; unclear D gene. This CDR3 region has 13 residues. The germline V gene has CDR1 SSHAT and CDR2 FNYEAQ (reference sequence).

This rearrangement joins TRBV14 to TRBJ1-1; 8 nucleotides line up with TRBD1. There are 15 residues in the CDR3. After removal of 4 bases from V and 7 bases from J, the junction contained 11 bases not matched to a gene. The germline gives CDR1 SGHDN, CDR2 FVKESK. The CDR3 coding sequence is TGTGCCAGCAGCCTCTCCGGGACAGGACGTTTTGAAGCTTTCTTT. It specifies CASSLSGTGRFEAFF.

This chain connects TRBV7-9 to TRBJ2-7, with TRBD2 identical over 8 bases. Germline CDR1 and CDR2: SEHNR and FQNEAQ (reference sequence). After removal of 7 bases from V and 2 bases from J, the junction contained 4 bases not matched to a gene. The CDR3 has 13 residues. CDR3 protein: CASKPGGAYEQYF. CDR3 nucleotides: TGTGCCAGCAAACCGGGAGGGGCCTACGAGCAGTACTTC.

This clone was recorded once. The rearrangement uses TRBV27 and TRBJ2-3, with 12 bases identical to TRBD1. The CDR3 totals 17 residues. Looked up from germline, CDR1 is MNHEY and CDR2 is SMNVEV (reference sequence). J lost 4 bases, V lost 5 bases, and 10 bases had no gene match. CDR3 protein: CASSPVWDRGRADTQYF. The CDR3 bases are TGTGCCAGCAGTCCGGTTTGGGACAGGGGGCGCGCAGATACGCAGTATTTT.

This clone was recorded once. CDR3 coding DNA: TGTGCCAGCAGCCGTACAGGTGAAGCTTTCTTT. Translated, it gives CASSRTGEAFF. The rearrangement joins TRBV28 to TRBJ1-1; possibly TRBD1 for D (5 bases). The CDR3 sequence is 11 residues long. The V gene lost 6 bases and the J gene lost 7 bases, with 9 bases spanning the gap. The germline V gene encodes CDR1 MDHEN and CDR2 SYDVKM.

The rearrangement links TRBV27 to TRBJ1-2; TRBD1 matches 8 bases. The CDR3 runs to 13 residues. Trimming took 5 bases from V and 4 from J; bases not matched to a gene: 3. Germline values: CDR1 MNHEY, CDR2 SMNVEV (reference sequence). CDR3 protein: CASSHGQGYGYTF. As DNA, the CDR3 is TGTGCCAGCAGTCACGGACAGGGCTATGGCTACACCTTC.

This chain links TRBV10-3 with TRBJ1-5; no definite D call. The CDR3 is made up of 15 amino acids. Trimming cost V 3 bases and J 0 bases, with 9 bases left between them. Germline CDR1 reads ENHRY; CDR2 reads SYGVKD. The CDR3 DNA sequence: TGTGCCATCAGTGATTCCAAGTATAGCAATCAGCCCCAGCATTTT. Its protein is CAISDSKYSNQPQHF.

CDR3 sequence reads: CASSLFDGSGHMDTF. CDR3 DNA: TGTGCCAGCAGTTTATTTGATGGATCGGGACATATGGACACCTTC. The chain is built from TRBV28 and TRBJ1-2; D is possibly TRBD1 (6 bases). Trimming removed 1 base at V and 12 bases at J, with 21 bases between. CDR3 size: 15 residues. Germline values: CDR1 MDHEN, CDR2 SYDVKM.

The chain combines TRBV5-8 with TRBJ2-7, with 7 bases aligning to TRBD1. The V segment lost 4 bases and the J segment 3 bases; nucleotides outside the gene matches: 4. The CDR3 runs 13 residues. CDR1 is SGHTS and CDR2 is YDEGEE in the germline V gene. The CDR3 sequence: CASSKGQLYEQYV. The CDR3 nucleotides are TGTGCCAGCAGCAAGGGACAGCTCTACGAGCAGTACGTC.

The chain couples TRBV7-6 to TRBJ1-3, with D tentatively TRBD1 (5 bases). From germline, CDR1 is SGHVS and CDR2 FNYEAQ. Between the trimmed V and J ends, which lost 7 bases and 1 base, there was a span of 17 bases. CDR3 length equals 16 residues. The CDR3 DNA is TGTGCCAGCACCACCTACCAGTCAGGGTCTGGAAACACCATATATTTT. Translated: CASTTYQSGSGNTIYF.

This chain uses TRBV6-1 with TRBJ2-2, with 13 bases that match TRBD2. V lost 10 bases to trimming and J lost 4 bases; unmatched junction nucleotides: 6. The CDR3 spans 15 residues. CDR1 is MNHNS, CDR2 SASEGT, per germline. The CDR3 DNA is TGTGCCACCGGGACTAGCGGGGTGGGCACCGGGGAGCTGTTTTTT. It is translated as CATGTSGVGTGELFF.

This clone was picked up one time. The CDR3 protein is CASSIAPHNEQFF. CDR3 sequence (DNA): TGTGCCAGTAGTATAGCCCCTCACAATGAGCAGTTCTTC. V is TRBV19 and J is TRBJ2-1; D remains unclear. Germline CDR1 LNHDA, CDR2 SQIVND (reference sequence). The CDR3 has 13 amino acids. The germline V and J ends were trimmed by 1 base and 5 bases, with 6 bases remaining between them.

This rearrangement joins TRBV6-5 to TRBJ1-2; 7 bases line up with TRBD1. This CDR3 contains 15 residues. CDR1 is MNHEY and CDR2 is SVGAGI in the germline V gene. After removal of 6 bases from V and 2 bases from J, the junction contained 9 bases not matched to a gene. CDR3 sequence: CASRSGTVGNYGYTF. The DNA for the CDR3 is TGTGCCAGCAGATCCGGGACAGTAGGCAACTATGGCTACACCTTC.

This clone was counted once. The chain links TRBV9 to TRBJ2-2; the D is unclear. This CDR3 has 13 residues. In germline, CDR1 is SGDLS, CDR2 YYNGEE. Trimming left V 0 bases short and J 4 bases short, with 4 bases between. The CDR3 sequence: CASSVAVTGELFF. CDR3 DNA sequence: TGTGCCAGCAGCGTAGCTGTCACCGGGGAGCTGTTTTTT.

The V gene is TRBV5-1, the J gene TRBJ2-3; D gene ambiguous. Germline CDR1 reads SGHRS; CDR2 reads YFSETQ. Trimming removed 4 bases from V and 2 bases from J, with 11 bases in between. The CDR3 totals 14 residues. In DNA form, the CDR3 reads TGCGCCAGCAGCCCTGGTGCGTTCACAGATACGCAGTATTTT. Encoded protein: CASSPGAFTDTQYF.

This clone was observed a single time. This chain uses TRBV7-9 with TRBJ2-1; 7 positions match TRBD2. The CDR3 length is 17 residues. From germline, CDR1 is SEHNR and CDR2 FQNEAQ (reference sequence). The V and J ends lost 5 bases and 0 bases, in that order; junction bases with no gene match: 10. The CDR3 nucleotides are TGTGCCAGCAGCCCGCGACTAGCCGCTCGCTCCTACAATGAGCAGTTCTTC. Protein product: CASSPRLAARSYNEQFF.

As for this clone: One junction end does not reproduce the germline sequence, and a read error may be involved. The chain uses TRBV5-4 and TRBJ1-4, with 7 bases matching TRBD1. This CDR3 spans 13 amino acids. Germline lookup yields CDR1 SGHNT and CDR2 YYREEE (reference sequence). CDR3 DNA: TGTGCCAGCAGCCCCTTGCCCAATGCGGACAGGCGATTT. This gives the protein CASSPLPNADRRF. The full variable domain, its missing parts supplied by reference TRBV5-4 and TRBJ1-4, is ETGVTQSPTHLIKTRGQQVTLRCSSQSGHNTVSWYQQALGQGPQFIFQYYREEENGRGNFPPRFSGLQFPNYSSELNVNALELDDSALYLCASSPLPNADRRFGSGTQLSVL.

Here the CDR3 reads CASSLMVSTGELFF. As DNA, the CDR3 is TGTGCCAGCAGCTTGATGGTTAGCACCGGGGAGCTGTTTTTT. The chain joins TRBV7-9 to TRBJ2-2, with unresolved D. The CDR3 runs to 14 residues. V was cut by 3 bases and J by 4 bases, with 9 bases left in between. The germline V gene encodes CDR1 SEHNR and CDR2 FQNEAQ (reference sequence).